This T cell receptor beta chain was identified during a study of blood T cell repertoires in COVID-19. As for the study in general: Nucleic acid was either cDNA or gDNA, and it came from T cells, B-cell-depleted T cells, or PBMCs.

CDR3 length: 17 amino acids. After removal of 1 base from V and 4 bases from J, the junction contained 8 bases not matched to a gene. Germline lookup yields CDR1 SGHTA and CDR2 FQGNSA. Enrolled through a virtual design, the participants were between roughly 18 and 90 years of age and came from some 26 US areas. Donors were grouped by their self-reported clinical history. This clone occurred once. In the authors' methods: The authors estimated nucleated cell counts from reference gene primer amplification. Clones were sequenced by immunoSEQ multiplex PCR, and TCRdb holds only the in-frame ones, with some missing. V and J calls and clone size are given by that table; D and trimming were obtained from the DNA. The sample shows fewer than 350,000 clones, 70% to 90% of them seen only once.

What was sequenced was PBMCs or T cells enriched from blood (not recorded which). The chain employs TRBV7-2 and TRBJ2-3; TRBD2 agrees at 10 bases. The TCR sequence derives from a woman aged 40 to 50 with acute COVID-19. CDR3 sequence (DNA): TGTGCCAGCAGCTTAGGAGGAGCGGGGGGGCTTGCAGATACGCAGTATTTT. This sequence encodes CASSLGGAGGLADTQYF. The full variable domain, completed using reference TRBV7-2 and TRBJ2-3, is GAGVSQSPSNKVTEKGKDVELRCDPISGHTALYWYRQSLGQGLEFLIYFQGNSAPDKSGLPSDRFSAERTGGSVSTLTIQRTQQEDSAVYLCASSLGGAGGLADTQYFGPGTRLTVL.